This T cell receptor (beta chain) was recovered during a study of OX40 agonist ivuxolimab in advanced cancers. Per the germline V gene, CDR1 is KGHSH and CDR2 is LQKENI. V gave up 4 bases and J gave up 6 bases, with 22 bases separating them. The CDR3 loop spans 17 amino acids. The assay was immunoSEQ multiplex PCR, and TCRdb's table has in-frame clones only and misses some. This sample has 75,000 to 90,000 clones; approximately 84% occur once, and the top ten carry under 8%. The sequencing here drew on CD4+ or CD8+ T cells sorted from blood, taken in a trial of the OX40 agonist ivuxolimab. The receptor was derived from an adult with an advanced solid tumor such as melanoma, head and neck, liver or kidney cancer. This chain uses TRBV18 with TRBJ2-1; D gene ambiguous. CDR3 region: CASSQPKRPRYINEQFF. In DNA form, the CDR3 reads TGTGCCAGCTCACAACCCAAGAGGCCGAGGTATATCAATGAGCAGTTCTTC.